This TCR beta chain stems from a study of shared clonotypes between healthy human individuals. Study context: The plates for each donor numbered three CD4 naive, three CD4 memory, two CD8 naive and one CD8 memory. Whole-study results and caveats: The diversity represented, both genetic and in exposure history, was limited by few donors. What naive subsets generally showed was a larger estimated richness than memory subsets showed.

The table came from immunoSEQ multiplex PCR; TCRdb's copy has only in-frame clones and leaves some out. Of a few million clones detected, 85% to 95% appear once; the ten largest clones hold around 0.14%. In its sample, this clone was seen a few times. The antigen is undetermined. CDR1 is SGHRS, CDR2 YFSETQ, per germline. Trimming cost V 3 bases and J 3 bases, with 15 bases left between them. The CDR3 loop spans 15 amino acids. Material for sequencing was naive CD4+ T cells sorted from blood. Documented subset: CD45RA+ positively selected. This TCR derives from a man between 18 and 29 years old in good health. This sequence joins TRBV5-1 and TRBJ2-5, with D maybe TRBD1 (5 bases). The CDR3 coding sequence is TGCGCCAGCAGCTCTACAGGTAGTGTTGAAGAGACCCAGTACTTC. Translation: CASSSTGSVEETQYF.